A selection of T cell receptor beta chains follows, all from one sample in a study of cytomegalovirus exposure and HLA in healthy donors. The protocol was immunoSEQ multiplex PCR, while the TCRdb copy is restricted to in-frame clones and leaves out a portion. The table shows 100,000 to 150,000 clones, with roughly 80% occurring only once. Sequencing input: PBMCs. The receptors come from a woman aged 40 to 50 in good health and CMV-seropositive. CDR3s include the opening cysteine and the closing phenylalanine or tryptophan. A D gene is named only where the DNA matches it firmly. The size field is filled for only some rows; it gives once, few, many or a size class.

>TRBD1|TRBV28|NA|TRBJ2-3
TGTGCCAGCAGTTCACAAACTCTCGGGACAGTAATGGTTGGTACGCAGTATTTT
CASSSQTLGTVMVGTQYF
>NA|TRBV21-1|once|TRBJ1-1
TGTGCCAGCAGCAACCCGACAGGGGGTGGAACTGAAGCTTTCTTT
CASSNPTGGGTEAFF
>TRBD2|TRBV10-2|NA|TRBJ2-3
TGCGCCAGCAGCCCGACTAGCGGGATAGCAGATACGCAGTATTTT
CASSPTSGIADTQYF
>TRBD2|TRBV6-6|NA|TRBJ2-7
TGTGCCAGCAGCGATCTAGCGGGTTACGAGCAGTACTTC
CASSDLAGYEQYF
>TRBD1|TRBV28|once|TRBJ1-2
TGTGCCAGCATTTTTAGACAGGGACGTGGCTATGGCTACACCTTC
CASIFRQGRGYGYTF
>TRBD1|TRBV4-1|NA|TRBJ1-1
TGCGCCAGCAGCCCGACAGGGTACGGGGTGGCTTTCTTT
CASSPTGYGVAFF
>TRBD2|TRBV27|NA|TRBJ2-7
TGTGCCAGCACCCTCTGGACTGAGCGGGGTTACGAGCAGTACTTC
CASTLWTERGYEQYF
>TRBD2|TRBV5-1|NA|TRBJ2-1
TGCGCCAGCAGCTTTGGGACTAGCGGGAGGTTGGCAGGCAATGAGCAGTTCTTC
CASSFGTSGRLAGNEQFF
>TRBD1|TRBV5-1|few|TRBJ1-3
TGCGCCAGCAGCTTGGGACAGGGAATCTCTGGAAACACCATATATTTT
CASSLGQGISGNTIYF
>TRBD1|TRBV11-3|NA|TRBJ2-2
TGTGCCAGCAGCTTAGCCGGGACAGGGGACACCGGGGAGCTGTTTTTT
CASSLAGTGDTGELFF
>NA|TRBV6-4|few|TRBJ2-7
TGTGCCAGCAGTGACGTGGATTTTGGGCGTTACTTC
CASSDVDFGRYF
>NA|TRBV6-1|few|TRBJ2-7
TGTGCCAGCAGTGACAGGGTGGGGAGGGAGCAGTACTTC
CASSDRVGREQYF
>NA|TRBV21-1|NA|TRBJ2-5
TGTGCCAGCAGCAAAGCTGATTACACGACTAGCGGGGTAGAGACCCAGTACTTC
CASSKADYTTSGVETQYF
>TRBD2|TRBV27|NA|TRBJ2-1
TGTGCCAGCAGTTTATTCCCCCCGGGACTAGAAAACAATGAGCAGTTCTTC
CASSLFPPGLENNEQFF
>NA|TRBV12-5|NA|TRBJ2-1
TGTGCTAGTGGTTCCTACAGCACAGGGTTCAATGAGCAGTTCTTC
CASGSYSTGFNEQFF
>NA|TRBV5-1|NA|TRBJ1-1
TGCGCCAGCAGCCCGGGGGGGGATGGGTCTGAAGCTTTCTTT
CASSPGGDGSEAFF
>TRBD2|TRBV7-2|NA|TRBJ2-1
TGTGCCAGCAGCTCATTCGGGACTAGAGACTACAATGAGCAGTTCTTC
CASSSFGTRDYNEQFF
>NA|TRBV18|NA|TRBJ1-2
TGTGCCAGCTCACTAGTTGTCTCAAGAGAAGCTAACTATGGCTACACCTTC
CASSLVVSREANYGYTF
>TRBD1|TRBV5-6|NA|TRBJ1-1
TGTGCCAGCGGTCGGACAGGGGGCGCGAACACTGAAGCTTTCTTT
CASGRTGGANTEAFF
>TRBD1|TRBV18|few|TRBJ2-5
TGTGCCAGCTCACCGACAGGGCTACAAGAGACCCAGTACTTC
CASSPTGLQETQYF
>TRBD2|TRBV2|once|TRBJ2-7
TGTGCCAGCAGCTTGACCGTAGCGGGAGCCTACGAGCAGTACTTC
CASSLTVAGAYEQYF
>NA|TRBV7-3|NA|TRBJ1-1
TGTGCCAGCAGCAAAACAGTGAACACTGAAGCTTTCTTT
CASSKTVNTEAFF
>TRBD1|TRBV7-9|NA|TRBJ1-2
TGTGCCAGCCGCGGACAGGGGGCCTATGGCTACACCTTC
CASRGQGAYGYTF
>TRBD1|TRBV6-4|NA|TRBJ2-1
TGTGCCAGCAGTTACACCGGGACAGGGGATGAGCAGTTCTTC
CASSYTGTGDEQFF
>TRBD2|TRBV11-2|once|TRBJ2-1
TGTGCCAGCAGCCGCCCGGGACTAGCGGGAATTGGGAATGAGCAGTTCTTC
CASSRPGLAGIGNEQFF
>NA|TRBV5-1|once|TRBJ1-2
TGCGCCAGCAGCTTGGAGACACAACTCTATGGCTACACCTTC
CASSLETQLYGYTF